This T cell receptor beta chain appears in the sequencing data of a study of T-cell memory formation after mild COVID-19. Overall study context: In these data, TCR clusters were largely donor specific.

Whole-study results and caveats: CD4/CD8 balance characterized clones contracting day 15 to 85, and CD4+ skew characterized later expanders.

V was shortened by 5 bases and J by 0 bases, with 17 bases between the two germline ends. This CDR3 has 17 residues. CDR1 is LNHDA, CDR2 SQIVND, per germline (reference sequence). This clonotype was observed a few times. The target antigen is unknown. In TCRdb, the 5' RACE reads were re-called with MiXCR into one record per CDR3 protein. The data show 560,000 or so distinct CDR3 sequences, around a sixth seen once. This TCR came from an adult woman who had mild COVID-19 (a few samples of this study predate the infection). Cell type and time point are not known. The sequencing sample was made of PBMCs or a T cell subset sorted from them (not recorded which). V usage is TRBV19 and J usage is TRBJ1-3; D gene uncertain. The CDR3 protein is CASSPQHGSGSGNTIYF. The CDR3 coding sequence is TGTGCCAGTAGTCCCCAACATGGATCGGGCTCTGGAAACACCATATATTTT.